The 21 T cell receptor beta chains reported below all come from one sample, sequenced in a study of a mutant IDH1 vaccine in newly diagnosed glioma. Assay used: immunoSEQ multiplex PCR; TCRdb lists only in-frame clones, some missing. The repertoire holds about 26,000 clones, with over 65% as singletons. For these receptors, no antigen is known. Time point described: week 35, safety follow-up. A single vaccine dose contained 300 ug of mutant IDH1 20-mer peptide, and topical imiquimod was used with it. Here the sequenced sample was PBMCs, taken from a glioma patient whose treatment included an IDH1 peptide vaccine. These receptor sequences come from a man aged 25 to 40 with glioma.

This clone appeared once. The chain is built from TRBV7-9 and TRBJ1-1, with a possible D match to TRBD1 (5 bases). The germline V gene encodes CDR1 SEHNR and CDR2 FQNEAQ (reference sequence). Trimming pared 11 bases from V and 1 base from J, leaving 14 bases between. CDR3 length: 13 amino acids. CDR3 in amino acids: CAGAGHPNTEAFF. CDR3 DNA: TGTGCCGGGGCGGGGCACCCGAACACTGAAGCTTTCTTT. The variable domain in full, completed from reference TRBV7-9 and TRBJ1-1, reads DTGVSQNPRHKITKRGQNVTFRCDPISEHNRLYWYRQTLGQGPEFLTYFQNEAQLEKSRLLSDRFSAERPKGSFSTLEIQRTEQGDSAMYLCAGAGHPNTEAFFGQGTRLTVV.

This clone has just one count. This chain joins TRBV9 and TRBJ1-1, with 7 positions matching TRBD1. The CDR3 loop spans 18 amino acids. Germline CDR1 SGDLS, CDR2 YYNGEE. V was clipped by 4 bases and J by 0 bases; unmatched bases: 15. The CDR3 DNA is TGTGCCAGCAGCCCCACCCCCCAAGACAGGGCGATGAACACTGAAGCTTTCTTT. Its translation is CASSPTPQDRAMNTEAFF. The variable domain in full, completed from reference TRBV9 and TRBJ1-1, reads DSGVTQTPKHLITATGQRVTLRCSPRSGDLSVYWYQQSLDQGLQFLIQYYNGEERAKGNILERFSAQQFPDLHSELNLSSLELGDSALYFCASSPTPQDRAMNTEAFFGQGTRLTVV.

The chain carries TRBV7-9 and TRBJ1-5; TRBD1 is a possible D gene (5 bases). Deletions cut 4 bases from V and 4 bases from J, with 8 bases between. Germline-derived CDR1 and CDR2 are SEHNR and FQNEAQ (reference sequence). The CDR3 runs 13 residues. The CDR3 nucleotides are TGTGCCAGCAGCTCAGGGATTAATCAGCCCCAGCATTTT. It is translated as CASSSGINQPQHF.

V gene TRBV7-8 combines with J gene TRBJ2-2; D unresolved. The germline CDR1 and CDR2 sequences are SGHVS and FQNEAQ. The germline V and J ends were trimmed by 5 bases and 6 bases, with 16 bases remaining between them. The CDR3 has 15 residues. In nucleotides, the CDR3 is TGTGCCAGCAGCCTCGAAGATAATGGGGCCGGGGAGCTGTTTTTT. It yields the protein CASSLEDNGAGELFF.

The chain couples TRBV5-5 to TRBJ1-1, with 8 bases lining up with TRBD1. Losses at the gene ends were 3 bases for V and 0 bases for J; bases not matched to a gene: 4. This CDR3 has 15 amino acids. Germline V gene sequence: CDR1 SGHKS, CDR2 YYEKEE (reference sequence). As DNA, the CDR3 is TGTGCCAGCAGCTGGGGACAGGACATGAACACTGAAGCTTTCTTT. It encodes CASSWGQDMNTEAFF. Together with reference TRBV5-5 and TRBJ1-1, the CDR3 gives the full variable domain: DAGVTQSPTHLIKTRGQQVTLRCSPISGHKSVSWYQQVLGQGPQFIFQYYEKEERGRGNFPDRFSARQFPNYSSELNVNALLLGDSALYLCASSWGQDMNTEAFFGQGTRLTVV.

The chain has TRBV7-2 and TRBJ1-3, with TRBD1 matching over 9 bases. The V gene end was trimmed by 1 base and the J gene end by 2 bases; junction bases not matched to a gene: 12. CDR3 length: 19 amino acids. Per germline, CDR1 SGHTA and CDR2 FQGNSA. The CDR3 here is CASSLVRTGVSNAGNTIYF. Written as DNA, the CDR3 is TGTGCCAGCAGCTTAGTGAGGACAGGGGTCTCTAACGCTGGAAACACCATATATTTT.

The rearrangement uses TRBV30 and TRBJ2-5; 16 bases match TRBD2. V gave up 5 bases and J gave up 9 bases; unmatched junction bases: 0. Germline V gene data show CDR1 as GTSNPN and CDR2 as SVGIG (reference sequence). The CDR3 is made up of 12 amino acids. The CDR3 protein is CAWGTSGRAQYF. Here the CDR3 DNA reads TGTGCCTGGGGGACTAGCGGGAGGGCCCAGTACTTC. The variable domain in full, with the rest retrieved from reference TRBV30 and TRBJ2-5, is SQTIHQWPATLVQPVGSPLSLECTVEGTSNPNLYWYRQAAGRGLQLLFYSVGIGQISSEVPQNLSASRPQDRQFILSSKKLLLSDSGFYLCAWGTSGRAQYFGPGTRLLVL.

The CDR3, as DNA: TGTGCCAGCAGCGTGGGGGGACAGGGCAATCAGCCCCAGCATTTT. Translation gives CASSVGGQGNQPQHF. This chain connects TRBV9 to TRBJ1-5; TRBD1 matches at 8 bases. This CDR3 comprises 15 residues. The germline gives CDR1 SGDLS, CDR2 YYNGEE. V gave up 2 bases and J gave up 2 bases; unmatched junction bases: 3.

The chain carries TRBV19 and TRBJ2-4, with D possibly TRBD1 on 5 matching bases. Trimming pared 4 bases from V and 0 bases from J, leaving 10 bases between. The length of the CDR3 is 15 residues. CDR1 is LNHDA and CDR2 is SQIVND in the germline V gene (reference sequence). In DNA form, the CDR3 reads TGTGCCAGTAGTAGAGAAACAGGAGCCAAAAACATTCAGTACTTC. This encodes CASSRETGAKNIQYF.

The rearrangement links TRBV7-5 to TRBJ2-7. TRBV7-5 is tagged as a pseudogene. The CDR3 covers 14 residues. The CDR3 sequence: CVRSLEGSPYEQYF. DNA for the CDR3: TGTGTCAGAAGCTTAGAGGGCAGCCCCTACGAGCAGTACTTC.

The chain has TRBV4-2 and TRBJ2-6; 10 nucleotides agree with TRBD2. V trimming: 3 bases; J trimming: 0 bases; junction bases outside the gene matches: 5. The CDR3 is 18 amino acids. The germline gives CDR1 LGHNA, CDR2 YNFKEQ. The CDR3, as DNA: TGTGCCAGCAGCCACTCCGGGACTAGCGCCTCTGGGGCCAACGTCCTGACTTTC. Its translation is CASSHSGTSASGANVLTF.

V usage is TRBV27 and J usage is TRBJ2-7; the D is unclear. CDR1 MNHEY and CDR2 SMNVEV come from the germline V gene (reference sequence). Between the trimmed V and J ends, which lost 1 base and 0 bases, there was a span of 10 bases. This CDR3 has 15 residues. The CDR3 sequence: CASSLLDPNSYEQYF. CDR3 in DNA: TGTGCCAGCAGTTTATTGGACCCGAACTCCTACGAGCAGTACTTC.

The chain recombines TRBV7-2 with TRBJ1-2; no clear D gene. This CDR3 region has 14 residues. Per germline, CDR1 SGHTA and CDR2 FQGNSA. Deletions cut 0 bases from V and 4 bases from J, with 9 bases between. CDR3 nucleotides: TGTGCCAGCAGCTTAGCGACGGCCACCTATGGCTACACCTTC. It yields the protein CASSLATATYGYTF.

J is TRBJ1-4 and V is TRBV30; D is unresolved. CDR1 GTSNPN and CDR2 SVGIG come from the germline V gene (reference sequence). The CDR3 loop spans 15 amino acids. V was trimmed by 2 bases and J by 8 bases, leaving 18 bases between them. Written as DNA, the CDR3 is TGTGCCTGGAGTCAAGACCCCGGCGCTGAAGAAAAACTGTTTTTT. This gives the protein CAWSQDPGAEEKLFF.

This clone turned up a few times. This sequence joins TRBV5-1 and TRBJ1-4; a possible D gene is TRBD1 (6 bases). The CDR3 length is 13 residues. CDR1 and CDR2 from the germline V gene are SGHRS and YFSETQ. Trimming cost V 4 bases and J 7 bases, with 11 bases left between them. The CDR3 nucleotides are TGCGCCAGCAGCCCGGACAGAGGTGAAAAACTGTTTTTT. Translation gives CASSPDRGEKLFF.

In its sample, this clone was seen once. The V gene is TRBV5-5, the J gene TRBJ1-2; D possibly corresponds to TRBD1 (5 bases). There are 14 residues in the CDR3. Germline CDR1 and CDR2: SGHKS and YYEKEE (reference sequence). V lost 2 bases to trimming and J lost 7 bases, with 15 bases between them. CDR3 in DNA: TGTGCCAGCAGCTTCTTGGGGGATGGGGGTGGCTACACCTTC. Translation: CASSFLGDGGGYTF.

V usage is TRBV10-3 and J usage is TRBJ1-2; no clear D gene. The CDR3 has 12 amino acids. The ends were cut back, 9 bases at V and 2 bases at J, with 10 bases in the middle. Germline lookup yields CDR1 ENHRY and CDR2 SYGVKD. The CDR3 DNA sequence: TGTGCCATTCGGGTACAGAACTATGGCTACACCTTC. It translates to CAIRVQNYGYTF.

The chain links TRBV27 to TRBJ2-3, with 13 bases that match TRBD2. Looked up from germline, CDR1 is MNHEY and CDR2 is SMNVEV (reference sequence). The CDR3 spans 17 residues. The trim removed 5 bases at V and 3 bases at J, leaving 8 bases unmatched. In DNA, the CDR3 is TGTGCCAGCAGTCCCATACTAGCGGGGGGGCCGACAGATACGCAGTATTTT. Amino acids: CASSPILAGGPTDTQYF.

The chain couples TRBV30 to TRBJ2-1; D gene unclear. This CDR3 comprises 10 residues. Germline values: CDR1 GTSNPN, CDR2 SVGIG (reference sequence). Trimming pared 8 bases from V and 11 bases from J, leaving 13 bases between. CDR3 sequence (DNA): TGTGCCCTAGGAGAACAGAAGCAGTTCTTC. Translation: CALGEQKQFF.

The chain recombines TRBV5-1 with TRBJ2-7; D remains unclear. CDR1 is SGHRS, CDR2 YFSETQ, per germline. The V end lost 0 bases, the J end lost 3 bases, and 10 bases lay between the germline ends. The CDR3 is 14 residues long. The CDR3 sequence: CASSLGPVDYEQYF. In DNA form, the CDR3 reads TGCGCCAGCAGCTTGGGTCCCGTGGACTACGAGCAGTACTTC.

The gene calls are TRBV5-4 and TRBJ2-1, with TRBD2 matching over 9 bases. The trim removed 3 bases at V and 8 bases at J, leaving 12 bases unmatched. Germline assignment: CDR1 SGHNT and CDR2 YYREEE (reference sequence). The CDR3 totals 16 residues. The DNA of the CDR3 is TGTGCCAGCAGCTCCGGGGTAGCGGGAGTATACGATGAGCAGTTCTTC. Translating it yields CASSSGVAGVYDEQFF.